Listed below are T cell receptor beta chains from one sample, sequenced in a study of blood T cell repertoires in COVID-19. TCRdb keeps only in-frame clones here, not all; method: immunoSEQ multiplex PCR. The sample has about 86,000 clones, more than 75% seen once. Sequences were obtained from peripheral blood. The origin of the receptors is an elderly woman with acute or convalescent COVID-19. Both conserved end residues are part of each CDR3. Each record gives: J gene, V gene, D gene, clone size, CDR3 protein, CDR3 DNA. The D gene is left open where the match is weak. Only some rows state a clone size, as once, few, many or a class for expanded clones.

TRBJ2-7,TRBV11-2,TRBD1,NA,CASSWKDRAIGYEQYF,TGTGCCAGCAGCTGGAAAGACAGGGCAATTGGCTACGAGCAGTACTTC
TRBJ1-5,TRBV19,NA,NA,CASSIGGNQPQHF,TGTGCCAGTAGTATAGGAGGTAATCAGCCCCAGCATTTT
TRBJ2-7,TRBV27,TRBD1,medium-sized,CASSARGPYEQYF,TGTGCCAGCAGTGCAAGGGGGCCCTACGAGCAGTACTTC
TRBJ2-2,TRBV18,NA,NA,CASSPQGQDTGELFF,TGTGCCAGCTCACCACAGGGACAAGACACCGGGGAGCTGTTTTTT
TRBJ1-4,TRBV5-4,NA,NA,CASSLEPTRGEKLFF,TGTGCCAGCAGCCTAGAACCTACCAGAGGGGAAAAACTGTTTTTT
TRBJ2-5,TRBV18,NA,NA,CASSKFDKETQYF,TGTGCCAGCTCAAAATTTGACAAAGAGACCCAGTACTTC
TRBJ2-7,TRBV19,NA,NA,CASTIPGDVGEQYF,TGTGCCAGTACCATACCCGGAGACGTCGGCGAGCAGTACTTC
TRBJ2-7,TRBV19,TRBD2,NA,CASSLAGSSYEQYF,TGTGCCAGTAGTCTAGCGGGATCTTCCTACGAGCAGTACTTC
TRBJ1-2,TRBV6-5,NA,NA,CASSYSPQGYGYTF,TGTGCCAGCAGTTACTCACCTCAGGGCTATGGCTACACCTTC
TRBJ2-2,TRBV7-7,NA,NA,CASSPDLATGELFF,TGTGCCAGCAGCCCTGATCTAGCGACCGGGGAGCTGTTTTTT
TRBJ2-5,TRBV7-9,TRBD1,NA,CASSSGTVQETQYF,TGTGCCAGCAGCTCCGGGACAGTCCAAGAGACCCAGTACTTC
TRBJ1-4,TRBV28,TRBD1,NA,CASRGGQIIMQKLFF,TGTGCCAGCAGGGGGGGACAGATTATAATGCAAAAACTGTTTTTT
TRBJ1-1,TRBV6-1,NA,NA,CASSAPAGGGVNTEAFF,TGTGCCAGCAGTGCACCCGCCGGGGGTGGGGTGAACACTGAAGCTTTCTTT
TRBJ2-2,TRBV5-1,TRBD1,few,CASSLDRGGGELFF,TGCGCCAGCAGCTTAGACAGGGGCGGCGGGGAGCTGTTTTTT
TRBJ2-1,TRBV18,NA,NA,CASSPGQENEQFF,TGTGCCAGCTCACCGGGGCAGGAAAATGAGCAGTTCTTC
TRBJ1-3,TRBV6-5,NA,NA,CASSYLNTIYF,TGTGCCAGCAGTTACCTAAACACCATATATTTT
TRBJ1-4,TRBV7-9,NA,NA,CASSFPDGTQTNEKLFF,TGTGCCAGCAGCTTCCCAGACGGGACACAAACTAATGAAAAACTGTTTTTT
TRBJ1-2,TRBV6-5,NA,NA,CASSSPGGSPLF,TGTGCCAGCAGTTCTCCCGGAGGGAGTCCCCTATTC
TRBJ2-3,TRBV9,NA,NA,CASSPQGADTQYF,TGTGCCAGCAGCCCACAGGGCGCAGATACGCAGTATTTT
TRBJ2-7,TRBV2,NA,NA,CASSRSNSYEQYF,TGTGCCAGCAGTCGGTCAAATTCCTACGAGCAGTACTTC
TRBJ2-1,TRBV5-1,TRBD1,once,CASSATDRGWHNEQFF,TGCGCCAGCAGCGCCACCGACAGGGGTTGGCACAATGAGCAGTTCTTC
TRBJ1-6,TRBV3-1/TRBV3-2,TRBD1,few,CASSNRDRDSPLHF,TGTGCCAGCAGCAACCGGGACAGGGATTCACCCCTCCACTTT
TRBJ1-1,TRBV28,NA,NA,CASSSSSGTWGRTEAFF,TGTGCCAGCAGTTCGTCCTCCGGGACATGGGGAAGGACTGAAGCTTTCTTT
TRBJ2-7,TRBV20-1,NA,few,CSASRDIEQYF,TGCAGTGCTAGCCGGGACATCGAGCAGTACTTC
TRBJ1-4,TRBV19,NA,NA,CASSLSVTSIEKLFF,TGTGCCAGTAGTTTGAGTGTCACTTCCATTGAAAAACTGTTTTTT
TRBJ2-4,TRBV5-6,NA,NA,CASSPRQTLAKNIQYF,TGTGCCAGCAGCCCGCGACAGACACTAGCCAAAAACATTCAGTACTTC
TRBJ2-1,TRBV12-3/TRBV12-4,TRBD2,NA,CASSGSGSGGQFF,TGTGCCAGCAGTGGCAGCGGGAGCGGGGGGCAGTTCTTC
TRBJ2-2,TRBV7-2,TRBD2,NA,CASSLVAGGGELFF,TGTGCCAGCAGCTTAGTAGCGGGGGGCGGGGAGCTGTTTTTT
TRBJ2-3,TRBV28,NA,NA,CASSFRRRFTDTQYF,TGTGCCAGCAGTTTTCGACGGAGATTCACAGATACGCAGTATTTT
TRBJ2-7,TRBV27,TRBD2,NA,CASSLAFGGGYSYEQYF,TGTGCCAGCAGTTTGGCGTTCGGCGGGGGGTACTCCTACGAGCAGTACTTC
TRBJ2-1,TRBV12-3/TRBV12-4,TRBD2,NA,CASSLSSGVEQFF,TGTGCCAGCAGTTTATCTAGCGGCGTTGAGCAGTTCTTC
TRBJ1-6,TRBV7-9,NA,NA,CASSPPLNQGNSPLHF,TGTGCCAGCAGCCCCCCCCTAAACCAGGGTAATTCACCCCTCCACTTT
TRBJ1-1,TRBV6-5,NA,NA,CASSSPGSFRAFF,TGTGCCAGCAGTTCCCCCGGGTCTTTCCGGGCTTTCTTT
TRBJ2-1,TRBV28,TRBD2,NA,CASSPSGRVNEQFF,TGTGCCAGCAGTCCTAGCGGGAGGGTGAATGAGCAGTTCTTC
TRBJ2-1,TRBV12-5,NA,few,CASGLDTSSYNEQFF,TGTGCTAGTGGTTTAGACACGAGCTCCTACAATGAGCAGTTCTTC
TRBJ1-1,TRBV11-3,TRBD1,NA,CASSLEGRNRGRGTEAFF,TGTGCCAGCAGCTTAGAAGGCCGGAACAGGGGGAGAGGAACTGAAGCTTTCTTT
TRBJ1-6,TRBV18,NA,NA,CASSPASNSPLHF,TGTGCCAGCTCACCAGCCAGTAATTCACCCCTCCACTTT
TRBJ1-1,TRBV29-1,TRBD1,NA,CSAGQGPTEAFF,TGCAGCGCTGGACAGGGTCCCACTGAAGCTTTCTTT
TRBJ1-4,TRBV11-2,TRBD1,NA,CASSSPQGQEKLFF,TGTGCCAGCAGCTCCCCACAGGGACAGGAAAAACTGTTTTTT
TRBJ2-3,TRBV5-8,TRBD2,NA,CASSWTSGGNTDTQYF,TGTGCCAGCAGCTGGACTAGCGGGGGAAACACAGATACGCAGTATTTT
TRBJ2-5,TRBV6-5,TRBD2,NA,CASTEGRGGETQYF,TGTGCCAGCACCGAAGGGAGGGGAGGGGAGACCCAGTACTTC
TRBJ2-2,TRBV4-2,NA,NA,CASSQGSGRRDIGTGELFF,TGTGCCAGCAGCCAAGGGTCGGGGCGGCGGGATATTGGGACCGGGGAGCTGTTTTTT
TRBJ2-6,TRBV19,TRBD1,NA,CASSTQGGYSGANVLTF,TGTGCCAGTAGTACACAGGGGGGATACTCTGGGGCCAACGTCCTGACTTTC
TRBJ2-5,TRBV11-2,NA,NA,CASSLSVDGAQYF,TGTGCCAGCAGCTTAAGCGTCGACGGGGCCCAGTACTTC
TRBJ2-1,TRBV27,TRBD1,NA,CASSFQGAGNEQFF,TGTGCCAGCAGTTTTCAGGGGGCTGGCAATGAGCAGTTCTTC
TRBJ1-2,TRBV11-2,NA,NA,CASSLATANNYGYTF,TGTGCCAGCAGCTTAGCCACAGCCAACAACTATGGCTACACCTTC